This T cell receptor beta chain was identified in a study of shared T cell receptors in the human thymus (dated by TCRdb to the early 2020s). Concerning the study at large: The study examined how the human thymus generates shared, self-reactive T-cell receptor alpha chains.

CDR1 is given as MNHEY and CDR2 as SMNVEV, both from the germline V gene (reference sequence). Clipping removes 3 bases from V and 4 bases from J, with 3 as the unmatched junction base count. Its CDR3 holds 14 amino acids, cysteine through phenylalanine. Only CDR3 DNA is held: 42 bases, read in frame from base 1. The library relied on the immunoSEQ multiplex PCR assay. This is the immuneACCESS table as TCRdb keeps it, with only in-frame sequences that have V and J called. A part of the clones is gone; compared with another copy, unresolved V genes explain less than half, and the rest is unexplained. This sample gives hundreds of thousands of clones in total; more than 75% of them show up just once. The ten largest clones add up to over 0.008% of the sample. This clone has a single count. What this receptor recognizes is not known. No per-base quality is available; no much larger clone lies one base away.

These data are also associated with another study on human thymus T cells. According to the second study: The donors were immunologically healthy infants in Finland who had open corrective cardiac surgery for congenital heart defects. The thymus tissue came from surgical resects taken out during corrective cardiac surgery. Both the thymic and the peripheral blood repertoires appeared to show biased V and J gene segment usage. According to the related research, thymic TCR repertoires were highly overlapping among unrelated individuals. The study described the TCR alpha and beta repertoires in eight or nine infant thymus samples and a few matching peripheral blood samples. Donor ages ranged from about 6 to 244 days, and the cohort comprised five to seven male and a couple of female infants. Thymocytes were freed from the tissue by mechanical means and kept at -70 degrees C as pellets of roughly 9.5-31 million cells. A QIAsymphony instrument was used to extract genomic DNA from the frozen cell pellets. The immunoSEQ multiplex PCR assay was used to amplify the TCRB and TCRAD loci from a standardized quantity of quality-controlled genomic DNA. The V(D)J region was spanned by amplicons of a length sufficient to cover the CDR3 and to identify V and J genes. The commercial immunoSEQ service was used to sequence amplicons on an Illumina platform. Primer bias and sequencing errors were corrected using previously described methods, and TCRAD and TCRB definitions followed the IMGT database. Analysis of the repertoires was done with immunoSEQ Analyzer 3.0 and VDJTools and included basic statistics, V/J segment usage, diversity estimates, rarefaction and pairwise overlap. Diversity was estimated using the Chao1, ChaoE, Efron-Thisted, Shannon and inverse Simpson indices, and was also estimated on datasets down-sampled to the size of the smallest sample. For repertoire overlap, CDR3 nucleotide sequence, V gene and J gene had to match strictly, and clustering was done by Jaccard-based multidimensional scaling. On average, thymus samples gave around 880,000 unique TCRB clonotypes, whereas blood samples gave around 80,000.

Sequencing used thymocytes. This sequence uses TRBV27 and TRBJ2-1; 7 bases in the middle match TRBD1. The sequence came from a boy under two years old with a congenital heart defect. Donor details come from another sample of the same person, matched by shared clones. The DNA sequence follows: TGTGCCAGCAGTTTGGGGACAGAATACAATGAGCAGTTCTTC. This sequence encodes CASSLGTEYNEQFF.